This T cell receptor (beta chain) was sequenced for a study of graft-versus-host responses after intestinal transplantation. Overall study: Multivisceral, liver-intestinal, or isolated intestinal transplants were performed in recipients.

V lost 4 bases and J 3 bases, leaving 12 bases between the germline ends. The CDR3 is made up of 14 amino acids. CDR1 is SGHTA and CDR2 is FQGNSA in the germline V gene. Assay used: immunoSEQ multiplex PCR; TCRdb lists only in-frame clones, some missing. This table has over 80,000 clones, 90% to 95% appearing once. The table lists this clone with a few counts. Its cognate antigen is unknown. Specimen: unstimulated CD4+ T cells sorted from spleen or lymph node cells, collected before transplant. The sequence derives from a human donor who was the organ donor for an intestinal transplant. The chain uses TRBV7-2 and TRBJ2-5, with D perhaps TRBD1 (5 bases). Here the CDR3 DNA reads TGTGCCAGCAGCTCCTTCGGCAGGGAAGAGACCCAGTACTTC. Translating gives CASSSFGREETQYF.